This T cell receptor (beta chain) originates from a study of vaccination and CD4 T cells after COVID-19. Germline-derived CDR1 and CDR2 are LGHNT and FRNRAP. The CDR3 contains 15 residues. Documented treatment: approximately nine-day PBMC culture with coronavirus spike peptide pools or control peptides (ViraFEST assay). Scientists ran DNA taken from cultured CD4+ T cells through the Oncomine TCR Beta short-read assay for sequencing. TCRdb re-called the PCR reads through MiXCR, storing one row per CDR3 protein. The sample consists of 10,000 to 15,000 distinct CDR3 sequences, approximately 57% of them appearing once. Points on this clonotype: The antigen is unknown. Relative to the germline gene, one junction end is altered; a read error may explain this.

The chain combines TRBV12-5 with TRBJ2-5; 7 bases agree with TRBD2. The origin of this receptor is a human donor who had recovered from COVID-19. Sequenced sample: CD4+ T cells from blood, cultured in vitro. DNA for the CDR3: TGTGCTAGTGGCTTGGGAGCGGGAACTCAAGAGACCCAGTACTTC. It specifies CASGLGAGTQETQYF.